This T cell receptor beta chain was identified during a study of identifying expanded T cells in peripheral blood. The study's findings and limits: Technical replicates showed around 1.1 changed clones; approximately 2 weeks 15 to 20; four weeks 19. Clone count variance between roughly 2-week samples rose with total template count.

Worth noting for this clone: The antigen remains undetermined.

During the collection period, no donor immune events like infections were recorded. Libraries were prepared by immunoSEQ multiplex PCR; TCRdb keeps only in-frame clonotypes and omits some of them. The sample includes about 100,000 clones, about nine tenths of them seen just once. The CDR3 covers 15 residues. Trimming took 5 bases from V and 0 from J, leaving 13 bases between them. The germline CDR1 and CDR2 sequences are SEHNR and FQNEAQ (reference sequence). The receptor was isolated from a person aged 18 to 75 in good health. Sequencing used blood. This chain connects TRBV7-9 to TRBJ1-1; tentative D call: TRBD1 (5 bases). CDR3 in DNA: TGTGCCAGCAGCATCAAGGGGAACTTGAACACTGAAGCTTTCTTT. This translates into CASSIKGNLNTEAFF.